Below are 32 T cell receptor beta chains sequenced from a single sample in a study of T cells in localized non-small cell lung cancer (dated by TCRdb to between 2020 and 2021). Libraries were prepared through the immunoSEQ multiplex PCR assay. This immuneACCESS table, as held by TCRdb, lists in-frame sequences with V and J called but not all clones. Of the missing ones, under half trace to an unresolved V gene in checked studies; the others have no known cause. The sample data list 25,000 to 35,000 clones, and more than 75% of these were observed just once. Approximately 13% of the sample is in the top ten clones. The material sequenced was peripheral blood, taken before any cancer treatment. These receptors all come from a female donor of 60 years or more with stage III squamous cell lung carcinoma.

V usage is TRBV18 and J usage is TRBJ2-2; no reliable D call. Germline V gives CDR1 KGHSH, CDR2 LQKENI. This CDR3 has 16 residues. Trimming shortened V by 0 bases and J by 3 bases, and 11 bases separated the two germline ends. The CDR3: CASSPPSTVDTGELFF. In DNA form, the CDR3 reads TGTGCCAGCTCACCACCGTCAACTGTAGACACCGGGGAGCTGTTTTTT.

This clone was seen a single time. The genes are TRBV19 and TRBJ2-6, with D possibly being TRBD1 (6 bases). CDR3 length: 17 residues. Deletions cut 4 bases from V and 1 base from J, with 14 bases between. From germline, CDR1 is LNHDA and CDR2 SQIVND (reference sequence). CDR3 residues: CASSRQGNPSGANVLTF. The CDR3 bases are TGTGCCAGTAGTAGGCAGGGGAACCCATCTGGGGCCAACGTCCTGACTTTC. Variable domain in full (rest from reference TRBV19 and TRBJ2-6): DGGITQSPKYLFRKEGQNVTLSCEQNLNHDAMYWYRQDPGQGLRLIYYSQIVNDFQKGDIAEGYSVSREKKESFPLTVTSAQKNPTAFYLCASSRQGNPSGANVLTFGAGSRLTVL.

The rearrangement joins TRBV5-1 to TRBJ1-1, with TRBD1 identical over 9 bases. The V gene end was trimmed by 2 bases and the J gene end by 3 bases; junction bases not matched to a gene: 8. This CDR3 is built from 16 residues. The germline V gene has CDR1 SGHRS and CDR2 YFSETQ. The DNA of the CDR3 is TGCGCCAGCAGCTTTTCGGGACAGGGATTGGACACTGAAGCTTTCTTT. Protein product: CASSFSGQGLDTEAFF. Based on the CDR3 plus reference TRBV5-1 and TRBJ1-1, the full variable domain is KAGVTQTPRYLIKTRGQQVTLSCSPISGHRSVSWYQQTPGQGLQFLFEYFSETQRNKGNFPGRFSGRQFSNSRSEMNVSTLELGDSALYLCASSFSGQGLDTEAFFGQGTRLTVV.

J is TRBJ2-5 and V is TRBV5-4; D is undetermined. This CDR3 is built from 15 residues. Germline loops: CDR1 SGHNT, CDR2 YYREEE (reference sequence). V was cut by 2 bases and J by 2 bases, with 13 bases left in between. The DNA for the CDR3 is TGTGCCAGCAGCTTCCTAGACTCAGGACAAGAGACCCAGTACTTC. It is translated as CASSFLDSGQETQYF.

This clone showed up just once. The V and J genes are TRBV5-6 and TRBJ1-2, with no clear D. V was shortened by 0 bases and J by 2 bases, with 23 bases between the two germline ends. This CDR3 is 19 amino acids long. Germline CDR1 and CDR2: SGHDT and YYEEEE. DNA of the CDR3: TGTGCCAGCAGCTTGGCGGCCCCGGTAGGCTCGGCAGAGAACTATGGCTACACCTTC. It specifies CASSLAAPVGSAENYGYTF.

The V and J genes are TRBV28 and TRBJ2-7; D may correspond to TRBD1 or TRBD2 (6 bases each). V lost 2 bases and J 6 bases, leaving 14 bases between the germline ends. Germline V gene sequence: CDR1 MDHEN, CDR2 SYDVKM. The CDR3 totals 14 residues. CDR3 residues: CASSLKGGYREQYF. The CDR3 nucleotides read TGTGCCAGCAGTTTAAAAGGGGGGTACCGCGAGCAGTACTTC.

Written as DNA, the CDR3 is TGTGCCAGCAGCATTGACAGGCTCGGCAGCTATGGCTACACCTTC. Residues: CASSIDRLGSYGYTF. V gene TRBV2 combines with J gene TRBJ1-2, with a possible D match to TRBD1 (6 bases). With 6 bases removed from V and 4 bases from J, the gap between germline ends came to 18 bases. Germline lookup yields CDR1 SNHLY and CDR2 FYNNEI. This CDR3 region has 15 residues.

The chain is built from TRBV6-1 and TRBJ1-5; D may be TRBD1 (5 bases). Germline V lookup: CDR1 MNHNS, CDR2 SASEGT. The CDR3 covers 14 residues. Trimming cost V 7 bases and J 5 bases, with 15 bases left between them. The CDR3 sequence is CASTLGAVDQPQHF. CDR3 in DNA: TGTGCCAGCACCCTAGGGGCAGTAGATCAGCCCCAGCATTTT.

The chain couples TRBV7-8 to TRBJ1-3; D unresolved. V shed 1 base and J shed 0 bases, with 13 bases lying between them. The CDR3 loop spans 17 amino acids. Per germline, CDR1 SGHVS and CDR2 FQNEAQ. For the CDR3, the DNA is TGTGCCAGCAGCTTAGTTTGGGGAAGGAGCTCTGGAAACACCATATATTTT. Translated: CASSLVWGRSSGNTIYF.

This clone was observed once. The V gene is TRBV7-2, the J gene TRBJ2-7; no definite D call. Germline V gene lookup returns CDR1 SGHTA and CDR2 FQGNSA. Trimming left V 1 base short and J 0 bases short, with 7 bases between. CDR3 length: 14 amino acids. The CDR3 is CASSLGQYSYEQYF. As DNA, the CDR3 is TGTGCCAGCAGCTTAGGGCAGTACTCCTACGAGCAGTACTTC.

The CDR3 bases are TGTGCCAGCAGCGTTGGGACAGGGATGTACGAGCAGTACTTC. Translation gives CASSVGTGMYEQYF. This chain uses TRBV9 with TRBJ2-7, with 9 bases fitting TRBD1. CDR3 length: 14 amino acids. Germline CDR1 and CDR2: SGDLS and YYNGEE. V was clipped by 2 bases and J by 4 bases; unmatched bases: 4.

The chain recombines TRBV28 with TRBJ2-3, with 14 bases lining up with TRBD2. Germline V lookup: CDR1 MDHEN, CDR2 SYDVKM. The V segment lost 4 bases and the J segment 1 base; nucleotides outside the gene matches: 7. CDR3 length equals 18 residues. The CDR3 DNA reads TGTGCCAGCAGTTCCCGACTAGCGGGGGGGCAGGGCACAGATACGCAGTATTTT. This translates into CASSSRLAGGQGTDTQYF.

CDR3 amino acids: CASSLAATAFYEQYF. The CDR3 DNA is TGCGCCAGCAGCTTGGCCGCGACAGCTTTCTACGAGCAGTACTTC. The V gene is TRBV5-1, the J gene TRBJ2-7, with D possibly being TRBD1 (5 bases). There are 15 residues in the CDR3. Germline CDR1 SGHRS, CDR2 YFSETQ. The V end lost 0 bases, the J end lost 3 bases, and 13 bases lay between the germline ends. Using reference TRBV5-1 and TRBJ2-7 for the parts outside the CDR3, the full variable domain is KAGVTQTPRYLIKTRGQQVTLSCSPISGHRSVSWYQQTPGQGLQFLFEYFSETQRNKGNFPGRFSGRQFSNSRSEMNVSTLELGDSALYLCASSLAATAFYEQYFGPGTRLTVT.

This clone appeared a single time. V usage is TRBV7-9 and J usage is TRBJ2-3; D gene ambiguous. Germline V gene data show CDR1 as SEHNR and CDR2 as FQNEAQ (reference sequence). Trimming stripped 4 bases from V and 4 bases from J, with 18 bases between. The CDR3 length is 16 residues. The CDR3 here is CASSSRRTPPSDTQYF. The CDR3 nucleotides read TGTGCCAGCAGCTCCCGTCGGACCCCCCCTTCAGATACGCAGTATTTT.

This clone was seen a single time. The V call is TRBV30, the J call TRBJ2-7; 8 nucleotides match TRBD1. The junction had 7 bases not matched to a gene; V was cut back by 2 bases and J by 7 bases. Germline CDR1 and CDR2: GTSNPN and SVGIG (reference sequence). The length of the CDR3 is 13 residues. The CDR3 sequence is CAWSRQGTREQYF. The CDR3 DNA sequence: TGTGCCTGGAGTCGACAGGGGACAAGGGAGCAGTACTTC.

The chain recombines TRBV7-2 with TRBJ1-2; 8 nucleotides agree with TRBD1. Trimming removed 3 bases from V and 4 bases from J; junction bases left unmatched: 10. The CDR3 contains 16 residues. Germline values: CDR1 SGHTA, CDR2 FQGNSA. CDR3 bases: TGTGCCAGCAGCTTGGCTACAGGGGGTAGACTCTATGGCTACACCTTC. Translating gives CASSLATGGRLYGYTF.

The chain has TRBV19 and TRBJ1-5, with 7 bases aligning to TRBD1. V lost 4 bases and J lost 5; bases outside the gene matches: 11. CDR1 is LNHDA, CDR2 SQIVND, per germline (reference sequence). The length of the CDR3 is 16 residues. In DNA form, the CDR3 reads TGTGCCAGTAGTAGGAGAACAGGGGATCGGGATCAGCCCCAGCATTTT. It encodes CASSRRTGDRDQPQHF.

On this clone itself: An end of the junction differs from the germline gene, which may be a read error. V and J are TRBV7-7 and TRBJ2-5, with a possible D match to TRBD1 (6 bases). Germline V lookup: CDR1 SSHAT, CDR2 FNYEAQ (reference sequence). This CDR3 is 16 amino acids long. The CDR3 nucleotides read TGTGCTAGCAGCCAGAGGGGGTACGCAGGGGAGGAGACCCAGTACTTC. Its protein is CASSQRGYAGEETQYF.

Written as DNA, the CDR3 is TGCGCCAGCAGCTTGACAGTTAGCTCCTATAATTCACCCCTCCACTTT. Protein sequence: CASSLTVSSYNSPLHF. The gene calls are TRBV5-1 and TRBJ1-6; D gene uncertain. The CDR3 loop spans 16 amino acids. Germline CDR1 and CDR2: SGHRS and YFSETQ. With 1 base removed from V and 0 bases from J, the gap between germline ends came to 8 bases.

The table lists this clone with a few counts. The V gene is TRBV5-1, the J gene TRBJ2-7; D is unclear. The V gene lost 3 bases and the J gene lost 5 bases, with 15 bases spanning the gap. The CDR3 has 14 amino acids. Germline V gene lookup returns CDR1 SGHRS and CDR2 YFSETQ. The CDR3 region is CASSWQQGRDEQYF. CDR3 DNA sequence: TGCGCCAGCAGCTGGCAGCAAGGCCGAGACGAGCAGTACTTC.

The V gene is TRBV5-1, the J gene TRBJ2-3, with 15 bases matching TRBD2. Trimming at V came to 4 bases and at J to 2 bases, leaving 5 bases not matched to a gene. This CDR3 spans 17 amino acids. In germline, CDR1 is SGHRS, CDR2 YFSETQ. The CDR3 protein is CASSPGTSGGITDTQYF. CDR3 nucleotide sequence: TGCGCCAGCAGCCCTGGGACTAGCGGGGGGATCACAGATACGCAGTATTTT.

The CDR3 reads CASSSPRSSGGAGDTQYF. The CDR3 bases are TGTGCCAGCAGCTCCCCTCGGAGTAGCGGGGGGGCAGGGGATACGCAGTATTTT. The J gene is TRBJ2-3, the V gene TRBV11-2; 11 nucleotides align to TRBD2. From germline, CDR1 is SGHAT and CDR2 FQNNGV. The length of the CDR3 is 18 residues. With 4 bases clipped from V and 6 bases from J, the junction kept 15 bases outside the gene matches.

V and J are TRBV28 and TRBJ1-2; 8 bases fit TRBD1. CDR1 is MDHEN and CDR2 is SYDVKM in the germline V gene. The CDR3 contains 16 residues. V lost 4 bases and J lost 5; bases outside the gene matches: 12. The DNA for the CDR3 is TGTGCCAGCAGTTCCATTGGACAGGGCTTAGTTTATGGCTACACCTTC. Translation gives CASSSIGQGLVYGYTF.

The chain joins TRBV5-4 to TRBJ2-7, with 7 positions matching TRBD2. Germline lookup yields CDR1 SGHNT and CDR2 YYREEE (reference sequence). The V segment lost 6 bases and the J segment 3 bases; nucleotides outside the gene matches: 9. The CDR3 totals 14 residues. CDR3 bases: TGTGCCAGCACCAAATGGGGGGGGGACTACGAGCAGTACTTC. It encodes CASTKWGGDYEQYF.

CDR3 region: CASSPEPQVNYEQYF. The CDR3 DNA follows: TGCGCCAGCAGCCCCGAACCACAGGTCAACTACGAGCAGTACTTC. The chain links TRBV5-1 to TRBJ2-7; weak D call: TRBD1 (5 bases). The CDR3 runs to 15 residues. Per germline, CDR1 SGHRS and CDR2 YFSETQ. Between the trimmed V and J ends, which lost 4 bases and 3 bases, there was a span of 17 bases. The complete variable domain, with remaining parts taken from reference TRBV5-1 and TRBJ2-7, reads KAGVTQTPRYLIKTRGQQVTLSCSPISGHRSVSWYQQTPGQGLQFLFEYFSETQRNKGNFPGRFSGRQFSNSRSEMNVSTLELGDSALYLCASSPEPQVNYEQYFGPGTRLTVT.

V and J are TRBV7-2 and TRBJ2-3, with D unresolved. The CDR3 consists of 16 residues. The V gene's germline CDR1 is SGHTA and CDR2 FQGNSA. Deletions cut 3 bases from V and 1 base from J, with 14 bases between. The CDR3 is CASSFGVQRGTDTQYF. In nucleotides, the CDR3 is TGTGCCAGCAGCTTCGGCGTCCAAAGGGGCACAGATACGCAGTATTTT. The full variable domain, rest sourced from reference TRBV7-2 and TRBJ2-3, is GAGVSQSPSNKVTEKGKDVELRCDPISGHTALYWYRQSLGQGLEFLIYFQGNSAPDKSGLPSDRFSAERTGGSVSTLTIQRTQQEDSAVYLCASSFGVQRGTDTQYFGPGTRLTVL.

The chain has TRBV18 and TRBJ1-1, with 8 bases identical to TRBD1. Germline assignment: CDR1 KGHSH and CDR2 LQKENI. V shed 3 bases and J 3 bases; nucleotides not matched to a gene: 9. The CDR3 runs to 16 residues. CDR3 loop: CASSPRTGPGDTEAFF. For the CDR3, the DNA is TGTGCCAGCTCACCCCGGACAGGGCCGGGGGACACTGAAGCTTTCTTT.

The V call is TRBV7-3, the J call TRBJ2-5, with a weak D call TRBD2 (5 bases). There are 13 residues in the CDR3. Deletions cut 5 bases from V and 5 bases from J, with 12 bases between. The germline CDR1 and CDR2 sequences are SGHTA and FQGTGA. The CDR3 DNA sequence: TGTGCCAGCAGCCCCCCAGCGGCGGAGACCCAGTACTTC. Its translation is CASSPPAAETQYF.

The V call is TRBV28, the J call TRBJ2-1, with 10 bases identical to TRBD2. The J segment lost 2 bases and the V segment lost 4 bases, leaving 5 bases of the junction unmatched. The CDR3 loop spans 16 amino acids. CDR1 is MDHEN, CDR2 SYDVKM, per germline. The CDR3 region has the DNA TGTGCCAGCAGTTCCCTGCTAGCGGGGGCCTACAATGAGCAGTTCTTC. Translation gives CASSSLLAGAYNEQFF.

This chain links TRBV11-2 with TRBJ2-7; unclear D gene. CDR3 length equals 15 residues. The germline V and J ends were trimmed by 0 bases and 4 bases, with 13 bases remaining between them. Germline loops: CDR1 SGHAT, CDR2 FQNNGV. CDR3 DNA sequence: TGTGCCAGCAGCTTAGACCCCTCGTATCTGTACGAGCAGTACTTC. This sequence encodes CASSLDPSYLYEQYF.

The chain uses TRBV6-5 and TRBJ1-4; tentative D call: TRBD1 (5 bases). The CDR3 has 15 residues. The V and J ends lost 1 base and 7 bases respectively, with 13 bases between them. Germline loops: CDR1 MNHEY, CDR2 SVGAGI. The CDR3 coding sequence is TGTGCCAGCAGTTACTGGCAGGGAAAGGGTGAAAAACTGTTTTTT. Its translation is CASSYWQGKGEKLFF.

The chain combines TRBV25-1 with TRBJ2-3; no definite D call. Germline CDR1 MGHDK, CDR2 SYGVNS. This CDR3 region has 12 residues. Trimming removed 7 bases at V and 5 bases at J, with 10 bases between. As DNA, the CDR3 is TGTGCCAGCACCACCCTGGGAGATACGCAGTATTTT. Its protein is CASTTLGDTQYF.